A selection of T cell receptor beta chains follows, all from one sample in a study of CD8+ T cells in alopecia areata. The protocol was immunoSEQ multiplex PCR, while the TCRdb copy is restricted to in-frame clones and leaves out a portion. Among about 210,000 clones listed, approximately 72% were seen once. Sequenced here: CD4+ T cells sorted from blood, sampled around week 44, from a patient treated with tofacitinib. All receptors come from a human donor with alopecia areata. Both conserved end residues are part of each CDR3. The D gene is left open where the match is weak. Not all rows give a size; the values are once, few, many and, for expanded clones, a class.

J	size	V	D	DNA	CDR3
TRBJ1-1	-	TRBV7-9	-	TGTGCCAGCAGCTTAGTGACTGAAGCTTTCTTT	CASSLVTEAFF
TRBJ2-2	once	TRBV29-1	TRBD2	TGCAGCGTTGAAGTCCATAGCGGGGGGGCTCTGTTTTTT	CSVEVHSGGALFF
TRBJ2-4	-	TRBV4-3	TRBD1	TGCGCCAGCAGCCAAGGCCACGACAGGGGACAAAACATTCAGTACTTC	CASSQGHDRGQNIQYF
TRBJ1-1	few	TRBV14	-	TGTGCCAGCAGCCGCCTGGGCCACAAGTCCGCCACTGAAGCTTTCTTT	CASSRLGHKSATEAFF
TRBJ2-3	-	TRBV9	-	TGTGCCAGCAGCGTAGCCCCTACAGATACGCAGTATTTT	CASSVAPTDTQYF
TRBJ1-1	-	TRBV29-1	-	TGCAGCGTTGATGGCGCTGAAGCTTTCTTT	CSVDGAEAFF
TRBJ2-1	-	TRBV29-1	-	TGCACCGCGGAAGGTGAGCAGTTCTTC	CTAEGEQFF
TRBJ2-7	-	TRBV19	TRBD1	TGTGCCAGTAGTCCAGGGGGTCCCTCCTACGAGCAGTACTTC	CASSPGGPSYEQYF
TRBJ1-5	-	TRBV19	-	TGTGCCAGTAGTGGAGGCAGGGGTGGGAATCAGCCCCAGCATTTT	CASSGGRGGNQPQHF
TRBJ1-6	many	TRBV14	-	TGTGCCAGCGCGAGGACGGTCAATAATTCACCCCTCCACTTT	CASARTVNNSPLHF
TRBJ1-2	-	TRBV6-5	-	TGTGCCAGCAGTTACTCGCGGGAGAACTATGGCTACACCTTC	CASSYSRENYGYTF
TRBJ2-2	once	TRBV2	-	TGTGCCAGCAGGCAGGGTGCGAACACCGGGGAGCTGTTTTTT	CASRQGANTGELFF
TRBJ2-3	-	TRBV15	TRBD2	TGTGCCACCAGCAGTTTTCTTGGGGGGGGCACAGATACGCAGTATTTT	CATSSFLGGGTDTQYF
TRBJ2-3	-	TRBV10-3	-	TGTGCCATCAGTGATCTTGCGGGATCCACAGATACGCAGTATTTT	CAISDLAGSTDTQYF
TRBJ2-7	-	TRBV2	-	TGTGCCAGCAGTCCCGAGCCCACTGAGCAGCAGTACTTC	CASSPEPTEQQYF
TRBJ1-1	-	TRBV7-9	-	TGTGCCAGCAGCCCCATTTGGGTGAACACTGAAGCTTTCTTT	CASSPIWVNTEAFF
TRBJ2-2	-	TRBV7-9	-	TGTGCCAGCAGCTTGCCAACGAACACCGGGGAGCTGTTTTTT	CASSLPTNTGELFF
TRBJ1-1	-	TRBV29-1	-	TGCAGCGTTGAATTGTTAGACATGAACACTGAAGCTTTCTTT	CSVELLDMNTEAFF
TRBJ2-1	once	TRBV7-6	TRBD2	TGTGCCAGCAGCCCCACGACTAGCGGGGGGGACAATGAGCAGTTCTTC	CASSPTTSGGDNEQFF
TRBJ2-5	-	TRBV18	TRBD1	TGTGCCAGCTCCCTAAGATGGACAGGGACGAAGAATGTGCAAGAGACCCAGTACTTC	CASSLRWTGTKNVQETQYF
TRBJ1-1	-	TRBV30	TRBD1	TGTGCCTGGAGGGCGGGACAGGGGCAAACTGAAGCTTTCTTT	CAWRAGQGQTEAFF
TRBJ1-1	-	TRBV29-1	-	TGCAGCGTTGAAGAGGGGAAAGCTTTCTTT	CSVEEGKAFF
TRBJ2-7	-	TRBV6-5	TRBD1	TGTGCCAGCAGTCCCTCGACAGGGGCCTACGAGCAGTACTTC	CASSPSTGAYEQYF
TRBJ2-7	-	TRBV5-1	-	TGCGCCAGCAGCTTGGAGGCGGCTTACGAGCAGTACTTC	CASSLEAAYEQYF